This TCR beta chain was captured in a study of T cells after yellow fever vaccination. Study findings and constraints: Secondary responses were weaker yet peaked faster, day 5 versus 15.

The CDR3 runs 11 residues. Trimming took 0 bases from V and 3 from J, leaving 0 bases between them. Germline V gives CDR1 SGHDN, CDR2 FVKESK. This clonotype was seen ten or more times. Production of TCR cDNA was by 5'RACE template switching, which also added a universal primer site and UMIs. TCRdb re-called the 5' RACE reads through MiXCR, storing one row per CDR3 protein. This table has some 22,000 distinct CDR3 sequences, roughly 5.6% appearing once. Sequenced here: PBMCs, either bulk or a sorted T-cell subset (CD4+, CD8+, memory, or dextramer-sorted; not recorded which), sampled roughly 46 days after the first yellow fever vaccination. This clonotype was obtained from a man aged 18 to 30 who received the YFV17D yellow fever vaccine. The genes are TRBV14 and TRBJ2-7; D gene unclear. The CDR3 sequence is CASSQDYEQYF. In DNA, the CDR3 is TGTGCCAGCAGCCAAGACTACGAGCAGTACTTC.